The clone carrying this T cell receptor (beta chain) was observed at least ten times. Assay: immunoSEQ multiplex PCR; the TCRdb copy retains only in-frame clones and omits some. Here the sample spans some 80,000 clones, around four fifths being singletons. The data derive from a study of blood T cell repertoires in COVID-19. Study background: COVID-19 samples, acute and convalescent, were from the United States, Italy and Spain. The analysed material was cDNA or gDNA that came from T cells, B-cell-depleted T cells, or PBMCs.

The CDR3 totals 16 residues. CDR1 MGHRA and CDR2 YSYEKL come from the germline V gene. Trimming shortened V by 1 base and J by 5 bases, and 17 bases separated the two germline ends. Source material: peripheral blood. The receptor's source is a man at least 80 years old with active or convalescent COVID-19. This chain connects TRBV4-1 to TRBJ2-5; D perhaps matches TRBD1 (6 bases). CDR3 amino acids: CASSQAGGGLRETQYF. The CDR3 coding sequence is TGCGCCAGCAGCCAAGCTGGGGGCGGCCTACGGGAGACCCAGTACTTC.